This TCR beta chain was recorded in a study of technical replicates of blood from a few donors. Some clones are missing from TCRdb's copy, which holds only in-frame ones; the method was immunoSEQ multiplex PCR. There are 25,000 to 40,000 clones in the sample; approximately 94% occur only once, and approximately 4% lies in the top ten. V was pared by 5 bases and J by 2 bases, with 15 bases between. Germline V gene sequence: CDR1 LNHNV, CDR2 YYDKDF (reference sequence). CDR3 length: 15 residues. The rearrangement links TRBV15 to TRBJ1-2; TRBD1 might be the D (6 bases). Sequenced: PBMCs. This sequence was found in a human donor in good health. Some clones in this sample may be carry-over from other donors' samples. The CDR3 protein is CATSRAGGANYGYTF. The CDR3 bases are TGTGCCACCAGCCGTGCGGGGGGGGCCAACTATGGCTACACCTTC.